Each of the 23 T cell receptor beta chains below was sequenced from the same sample in a study of blood T cells in healthy people across ages (dated by TCRdb to between 2014 and 2017). The library was made by 5' RACE. TCRdb names Illumina HiSeq 2500 as the instrument used. A second PCR of 7 to 11 cycles was performed with a sample-barcoded 5' primer and a J-beta primer mix. TCRdb itself trimmed the public reads at Q25 with fastp, ran MiXCR and retained productive beta chains. Each record represents a unique CDR3 protein, reported with the most common genes and DNA among its rows. The sample profile shows fewer than 800,000 distinct CDR3 sequences; approximately 31% of them were found once. The biggest ten clones account for approximately 15% of the sample. What was sequenced was blood. Receptor source: an elderly woman in good health. Donor details come from another sample of the same person, matched by shared clones.

The chain recombines TRBV5-1 with TRBJ1-1; unclear D gene. The CDR3 has 15 amino acids. Germline V gives CDR1 SGHRS, CDR2 YFSETQ. V was trimmed by 0 bases and J by 0 bases, leaving 9 bases between them. The CDR3 sequence: CASSLDSKLNTEAFF. DNA of the CDR3: TGCGCCAGCAGCTTGGACAGTAAATTGAACACTGAAGCTTTCTTT.

V usage is TRBV4-3 and J usage is TRBJ2-7; the D is unclear. There are 18 residues in the CDR3. V lost 0 bases and J lost 0, with 18 bases in between. The germline gives CDR1 LGHNA, CDR2 YSLEER. The CDR3 DNA reads as TGCGCCAGCAGCCAAGATAAGGTCGCGCGACCCTACTCCTACGAGCAGTACTTC. It specifies CASSQDKVARPYSYEQYF.

At least ten counts were recorded for this clonotype. The V gene is TRBV5-1, the J gene TRBJ1-2, with D unclear. This CDR3 region has 14 residues. In germline, CDR1 is SGHRS, CDR2 YFSETQ. V gave up 1 base and J gave up 0 bases, with 7 bases separating them. In DNA form, the CDR3 reads TGCGCCAGCAGCTTGCTTCGAGCTAACTATGGCTACACCTTC. Its translation: CASSLLRANYGYTF.

V gene TRBV29-1 combines with J gene TRBJ2-3; D tentatively fits TRBD1 or TRBD2 (5 bases each). This CDR3 has 15 amino acids. Germline V gene sequence: CDR1 SQVTM, CDR2 ANQGSEA. With 6 bases removed from V and 6 bases from J, the gap between germline ends came to 22 bases. The CDR3 sequence is CSVRLLDIGTDTQYF. CDR3 bases: TGCAGCGTCCGCCTCCTGGACATTGGGACGGATACGCAGTATTTT.

This clonotype is a singleton in its sample. CDR3 amino acids: CSAELAGVGEQYF. The CDR3 DNA is TGCAGTGCTGAGCTAGCGGGGGTAGGAGAGCAGTACTTC. The rearrangement links TRBV20-1 to TRBJ2-7, with TRBD2 matching over 10 bases. The CDR3 consists of 13 residues. With V trimmed by 5 bases and J by 7 bases, 8 bases remained unmatched. The germline V gene has CDR1 DFQATT and CDR2 SNEGSKA (reference sequence).

In its sample, this clonotype was seen many times. V gene TRBV4-1 combines with J gene TRBJ2-7; 9 bases map to TRBD1. Per germline, CDR1 MGHRA and CDR2 YSYEKL. The CDR3 has 14 amino acids. Losses at the gene ends were 4 bases for V and 4 bases for J; bases not matched to a gene: 5. CDR3 nucleotide sequence: TGCGCCAGCAGCCCGGGGGACAGGGTGTACGAGCAGTACTTC. This sequence encodes CASSPGDRVYEQYF.

This clonotype has just a few counts. The chain uses TRBV6-2 or TRBV6-3 and TRBJ1-5; 9 nucleotides agree with TRBD1. Trimming at V came to 7 bases and at J to 6 bases, leaving 19 bases not matched to a gene. CDR1 is MNHEY and CDR2 is SVGEGT in the germline V gene. The CDR3 spans 18 residues. CDR3 in amino acids: CASTAGTGSGLVGQPQHF. As DNA, the CDR3 is TGTGCCAGCACCGCCGGGACAGGGAGCGGTTTAGTGGGTCAGCCCCAGCATTTT.

The genes are TRBV11-2 and TRBJ1-5, with D hard to call. CDR3 size: 14 residues. V lost 6 bases and J 1 base, leaving 10 bases between the germline ends. The germline V gene has CDR1 SGHAT and CDR2 FQNNGV. CDR3 in amino acids: CASRGKRSNQPQHF. The CDR3 region has the DNA TGTGCCAGCAGGGGAAAGAGAAGCAATCAGCCCCAGCATTTT.

This clonotype was counted between two and nine times. A much bigger clone sits one base away, suggesting this may be a read error. The gene calls are TRBV3-1 and TRBJ2-5; possible D gene TRBD2, 6 bases. Looked up from germline, CDR1 is LGHDT and CDR2 is YNNKEL (reference sequence). The CDR3 is 15 amino acids. CDR3 nucleotide sequence: TGTGCCAGCAACCAAGAAGCCGGGAGACAAGAGACCCAGTACTTC. Protein sequence: CASNQEAGRQETQYF.

This clonotype was counted ten times or more. Here the CDR3 reads CASSPGGGVEGEETQYF. As DNA, the CDR3 is TGTGCCAGCAGTCCCGGAGGAGGAGTCGAGGGGGAAGAGACCCAGTACTTC. The chain carries TRBV6-1 and TRBJ2-5; maybe TRBD1 (6 bases). V shed 5 bases and J shed 3 bases, with 22 bases lying between them. The CDR3 has 17 residues. Germline CDR1 is MNHNS and CDR2 is SASEGT.

The rearrangement links TRBV7-6 to TRBJ2-5; a weak D match, TRBD2 (6 bases). Trimming took off 5 bases at V and 5 bases at J, with 12 bases between the two ends. Germline V gene sequence: CDR1 SGHVS, CDR2 FNYEAQ. The CDR3 totals 13 residues. In DNA form, the CDR3 reads TGTGCCAGCAGCACCCTAGCGCAGGAGACCCAGTACTTC. Translated, it gives CASSTLAQETQYF.

The chain is built from TRBV7-2 and TRBJ1-3; no clear D. The length of the CDR3 is 16 residues. Trimming cost V 5 bases and J 0 bases, with 14 bases left between them. CDR1 and CDR2 from the germline V gene are SGHTA and FQGNSA. The CDR3 reads CASSLATLDSGNTIYF. CDR3 bases: TGTGCCAGCAGCCTTGCGACCCTCGACTCTGGAAACACCATATATTTT. Variable domain in full (rest from reference TRBV7-2 and TRBJ1-3): GAGVSQSPSNKVTEKGKDVELRCDPISGHTALYWYRQSLGQGLEFLIYFQGNSAPDKSGLPSDRFSAERTGGSVSTLTIQRTQQEDSAVYLCASSLATLDSGNTIYFGEGSWLTVV.

CDR3 loop: CAGGRTGGGQPQHF. The CDR3 DNA is TGTGCCGGCGGGAGAACAGGGGGCGGTCAGCCCCAGCATTTT. The genes are TRBV2 and TRBJ1-5; 9 bases are a match to TRBD1. The length of the CDR3 is 14 residues. The germline gives CDR1 SNHLY, CDR2 FYNNEI. V lost 11 bases, J lost 6 bases, and 11 bases stayed unmatched.

There are many counts of this clonotype. The V and J genes are TRBV10-3 and TRBJ2-1; the D gene is possibly TRBD1 (6 bases). Trimming stripped 3 bases from V and 3 bases from J, with 15 bases between. This CDR3 has 16 residues. Germline CDR1 is ENHRY and CDR2 is SYGVKD. This CDR3 is CAISDPGALNYNEQFF. The CDR3 region has the DNA TGTGCCATCAGTGACCCAGGGGCTTTAAACTACAATGAGCAGTTCTTC.

With respect to this clonotype: A much larger clonotype is one base distant, so this may be a read error. The chain couples TRBV28 to TRBJ2-4, with 8 positions matching TRBD1. The J call may not be correct, given that the DNA end is closer to TRBJ2-7. The germline CDR1 and CDR2 sequences are MDHEN and SYDVKM. This CDR3 contains 14 residues. CDR3 nucleotides: TGTGCCAACAAAGGACAGGGACTTTTCTACGAGCAGTACTTC. It translates to CANKGQGLFYEQYF.

V is TRBV20-1 and J is TRBJ2-5; no firm D call. This CDR3 is built from 14 residues. The V gene lost 1 base and the J gene lost 0 bases, with 9 bases spanning the gap. Germline CDR1 reads DFQATT; CDR2 reads SNEGSKA (reference sequence). The CDR3 loop is CSARGVRYQETQYF. CDR3 in DNA: TGCAGTGCTAGAGGTGTCCGGTACCAAGAGACCCAGTACTTC.

This clonotype was recorded many times. The chain employs TRBV7-9 and TRBJ2-3, with 8 bases identical to TRBD1. CDR1 is SEHNR and CDR2 is FQNEAQ in the germline V gene (reference sequence). The CDR3 sequence is 16 residues long. With V trimmed by 5 bases and J by 4 bases, 11 bases remained unmatched. The CDR3 sequence: CASSRALRGLSDTQYF. The CDR3 DNA sequence: TGTGCCAGCAGCCGAGCGCTCAGGGGGCTTTCAGATACGCAGTATTTT.

This chain links TRBV27 with TRBJ2-7; unclear D gene. CDR1 and CDR2 from the germline V gene are MNHEY and SMNVEV (reference sequence). Trimming left V 6 bases short and J 7 bases short, with 16 bases between. This CDR3 has 13 residues. In nucleotides, the CDR3 is TGTGCCAGCAGGTTAAGGAATTACAATGAGCAGTACTTC. Its translation is CASRLRNYNEQYF.

This clonotype was detected many times. The V gene is TRBV20-1, the J gene TRBJ2-7; D call uncertain. CDR1 and CDR2 (germline): DFQATT, SNEGSKA (reference sequence). This CDR3 spans 12 amino acids. V was shortened by 0 bases and J by 5 bases, with 8 bases between the two germline ends. CDR3 protein: CSARDLTDEQYF. CDR3 in DNA: TGCAGTGCTAGAGATCTAACAGACGAGCAGTACTTC.

A few counts support this clonotype. The chain joins TRBV5-6 to TRBJ1-4; D may be TRBD1 (5 bases). This CDR3 comprises 15 residues. Germline V gene data show CDR1 as SGHDT and CDR2 as YYEEEE. V was shortened by 0 bases and J by 6 bases, with 12 bases between the two germline ends. Here the CDR3 DNA reads TGTGCCAGCAGCTTGGCCGGGACGGACGATGAAAAACTGTTTTTT. Protein: CASSLAGTDDEKLFF. The variable domain in full, with the rest retrieved from reference TRBV5-6 and TRBJ1-4, is DAGVTQSPTHLIKTRGQQVTLRCSPKSGHDTVSWYQQALGQGPQFIFQYYEEEERQRGNFPDRFSGHQFPNYSSELNVNALLLGDSALYLCASSLAGTDDEKLFFGSGTQLSVL.

V usage is TRBV7-8 and J usage is TRBJ1-1; D perhaps matches TRBD1 (6 bases). Per germline, CDR1 SGHVS and CDR2 FQNEAQ. The CDR3 loop spans 14 amino acids. Trimming pared 5 bases from V and 6 bases from J, leaving 16 bases between. The chain's CDR3 is CASSLLGGQSEAFF. CDR3 sequence (DNA): TGTGCCAGCAGCCTCTTGGGGGGGCAATCTGAAGCTTTCTTT.

The chain is built from TRBV7-8 and TRBJ1-1; D is unclear. Germline assignment: CDR1 SGHVS and CDR2 FQNEAQ. V lost 1 base, J lost 3 bases, and 18 bases lay in between. The CDR3 covers 17 residues. CDR3 DNA: TGTGCCAGCAGCTTAGTTTCGGGGAATGGGTGGGACACTGAAGCTTTCTTT. As protein: CASSLVSGNGWDTEAFF. Full variable domain (missing parts from reference TRBV7-8 and TRBJ1-1): GAGVSQSPRYKVAKRGQDVALRCDPISGHVSLFWYQQALGQGPEFLTYFQNEAQLDKSGLPSDRFFAERPEGSVSTLKIQRTQQEDSAVYLCASSLVSGNGWDTEAFFGQGTRLTVV.

V is TRBV11-3 and J is TRBJ1-1; D unclear. The ends were cut back, 5 bases at V and 0 bases at J, with 10 bases in the middle. Germline V CDR1 and CDR2: SGHNT, YENEEA. The CDR3 spans 14 residues. CDR3 residues: CASSRRQLNTEAFF. The CDR3 DNA reads as TGTGCCAGCAGCCGAAGACAATTGAACACTGAAGCTTTCTTT.